This TCR beta chain derives from a study of blood T cell repertoires in COVID-19. Original analysis: It was from reference gene primer amplification that nucleated cell counts were estimated. Here immunoSEQ multiplex PCR was the method, and the copy in TCRdb shows in-frame clones only, minus some. V and J calls and clone size are copied from that table; D and trimming were computed from the DNA. The sample has 250,000 to 350,000 clones, about 83% seen once. V was shortened by 3 bases and J by 3 bases, with 12 bases between the two germline ends. Germline lookup yields CDR1 KGHSH and CDR2 LQKENI. The CDR3 runs to 15 residues.

The chain recombines TRBV18 with TRBJ2-1; perhaps TRBD2 as D (5 bases). Material for sequencing was peripheral blood. The receptor was derived from a woman in her forties or fifties with acute or convalescent COVID-19. CDR3: CASSPGPADYNEQFF. The CDR3 DNA reads as TGTGCCAGCTCACCCGGGCCAGCGGACTACAATGAGCAGTTCTTC.